Listed below are T cell receptor beta chains from one sample, sequenced in a study of T cell repertoires in cytomegalovirus infection. TCRdb called the reads again in MiXCR, with one record for every CDR3 protein. The data contain approximately 250,000 distinct CDR3 sequences, around an eighth of them singletons. Specimen: PBMCs. These TCRs come from a human donor in good health (CMV status not recorded). Some clones in this sample may be carry-over from other donors' samples. CDR3s include the opening cysteine and the closing phenylalanine or tryptophan. Fields, in order: J gene, D gene, clone size, V gene, CDR3 DNA, CDR3 protein. D genes are given only for firm matches. Clone size is stated in some rows and not others, as once, few, many or a class when expanded.

j_call: TRBJ2-1; d_call: NA; clone_size: few; v_call: TRBV28; cdr3_nt: TGTGCCAGCAGTTATCGACAATTAGGGCAGTTCTTC; cdr3_aa: CASSYRQLGQFF
j_call: TRBJ2-1; d_call: NA; clone_size: NA; v_call: TRBV20-1; cdr3_nt: TGCAGTGCGTACGACAGTAGCTCCTACAATGAGCAGTTCTTC; cdr3_aa: CSAYDSSSYNEQFF
j_call: TRBJ2-1; d_call: NA; clone_size: NA; v_call: TRBV12-3/TRBV12-4; cdr3_nt: TGTGCCAGCAGTTTTCAAACAGCGGAAGGAGGGGGTGATGAGCAGTTCTTC; cdr3_aa: CASSFQTAEGGGDEQFF
j_call: TRBJ2-1; d_call: NA; clone_size: few; v_call: TRBV6-5; cdr3_nt: TGTGCCAGCAGTTACTCGTTAAGATCACAATTTGAGCAGTTCTTC; cdr3_aa: CASSYSLRSQFEQFF
j_call: TRBJ1-5; d_call: TRBD1; clone_size: NA; v_call: TRBV19; cdr3_nt: TGTGCCAGTACCGTGACAGGGGGAAATCAGCCCCAGCATTTT; cdr3_aa: CASTVTGGNQPQHF
j_call: TRBJ2-1; d_call: TRBD2; clone_size: few; v_call: TRBV5-4; cdr3_nt: TGTGCCAGCAGCCCAGAGCGGGAGCATGAGCAGTTCTTC; cdr3_aa: CASSPEREHEQFF
j_call: TRBJ2-1; d_call: NA; clone_size: NA; v_call: TRBV25-1; cdr3_nt: TGTGCCAGCAGGACGGGCGGGTCAAACCATGAGCAGTTCTTC; cdr3_aa: CASRTGGSNHEQFF
j_call: TRBJ2-5; d_call: NA; clone_size: many; v_call: TRBV19; cdr3_nt: TGTGCCAGTAGTATAAGGGGTGGGACCCAGTACTTC; cdr3_aa: CASSIRGGTQYF
j_call: TRBJ2-7; d_call: TRBD2; clone_size: many; v_call: TRBV7-2; cdr3_nt: TGTGCCAGCAGCTTAGAGGGACTAGCGGGAGGAAACGTCTACGAGCAGTACTTC; cdr3_aa: CASSLEGLAGGNVYEQYF
j_call: TRBJ1-5; d_call: TRBD1; clone_size: NA; v_call: TRBV27; cdr3_nt: TGTGCCAGCAGTTTATACGGGACAGCGGGAGATCAGCCCCAGCATTTT; cdr3_aa: CASSLYGTAGDQPQHF
j_call: TRBJ2-7; d_call: NA; clone_size: few; v_call: TRBV19; cdr3_nt: TGTGCCAGTAGTATAGCGATGGACCAAGCCCACGAGCAGTACTTC; cdr3_aa: CASSIAMDQAHEQYF
j_call: TRBJ1-3; d_call: NA; clone_size: many; v_call: TRBV19; cdr3_nt: TGTGCCAGTAGTCTTCGGACGGGGAACTCTGGAAACACCATATATTTT; cdr3_aa: CASSLRTGNSGNTIYF
j_call: TRBJ2-3; d_call: NA; clone_size: many; v_call: TRBV10-3; cdr3_nt: TGTGCCATCAGTGGATCGGCTAGCTACACAGATACGCAGTATTTT; cdr3_aa: CAISGSASYTDTQYF
j_call: TRBJ2-5; d_call: TRBD1; clone_size: many; v_call: TRBV7-9; cdr3_nt: TGTGCCAGCAGCATAGAGCTGGGACAGGGCCACCAAGAGACCCAGTACTTC; cdr3_aa: CASSIELGQGHQETQYF
j_call: TRBJ2-1; d_call: NA; clone_size: NA; v_call: TRBV14; cdr3_nt: TGTGCCAGCAGCCAAGTGGTGGGGAGAGGGGGTAATGAGCAGTTCTTC; cdr3_aa: CASSQVVGRGGNEQFF
j_call: TRBJ2-3; d_call: NA; clone_size: few; v_call: TRBV7-3; cdr3_nt: TGTGCCAGCAGCTCGGGACTGTATACGCAGTATTTT; cdr3_aa: CASSSGLYTQYF
j_call: TRBJ1-2; d_call: NA; clone_size: many; v_call: TRBV28; cdr3_nt: TGTGCCAGCAGTTTGACCGACAGAAGTCTTGGCTACACCTTC; cdr3_aa: CASSLTDRSLGYTF
j_call: TRBJ2-7; d_call: TRBD1; clone_size: NA; v_call: TRBV2; cdr3_nt: TGTGCCAGCAGTATCGACCGAGGGACAGTCGAGCAGTACTTC; cdr3_aa: CASSIDRGTVEQYF
j_call: TRBJ1-3; d_call: NA; clone_size: many; v_call: TRBV5-4; cdr3_nt: TGTGCCAGCAGCTTGGCTCTCCCTGGCGCCGGAAACACCATATATTTT; cdr3_aa: CASSLALPGAGNTIYF